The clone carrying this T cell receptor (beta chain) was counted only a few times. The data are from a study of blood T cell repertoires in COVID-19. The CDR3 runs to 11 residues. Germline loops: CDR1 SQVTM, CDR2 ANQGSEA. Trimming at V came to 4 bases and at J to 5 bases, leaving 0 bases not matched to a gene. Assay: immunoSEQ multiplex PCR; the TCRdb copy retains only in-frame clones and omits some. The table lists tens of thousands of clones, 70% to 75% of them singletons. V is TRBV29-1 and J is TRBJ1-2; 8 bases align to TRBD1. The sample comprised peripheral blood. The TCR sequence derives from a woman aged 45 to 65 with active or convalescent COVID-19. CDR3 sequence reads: CSVGQGYGYTF. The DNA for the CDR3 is TGCAGCGTTGGACAGGGGTATGGCTACACCTTC.